This TCR beta chain came from a study of technical replicates of blood from a few donors. Assay used: immunoSEQ multiplex PCR; TCRdb lists only in-frame clones, some missing. The table shows tens of thousands of clones, with roughly 98% occurring only once. The V and J ends lost 7 bases and 2 bases respectively, with 9 bases between them. CDR1 and CDR2 (germline): SNHLY, FYNNEI. This CDR3 is built from 13 residues. The TCR originated in a human donor in good health. The sample taken for sequencing was T cells isolated from PBMCs. The chain has TRBV2 and TRBJ1-5; unclear D gene. CDR3 sequence: CASMFGGNQPQHF. As DNA, the CDR3 is TGTGCCAGCATGTTCGGGGGCAATCAGCCCCAGCATTTT.